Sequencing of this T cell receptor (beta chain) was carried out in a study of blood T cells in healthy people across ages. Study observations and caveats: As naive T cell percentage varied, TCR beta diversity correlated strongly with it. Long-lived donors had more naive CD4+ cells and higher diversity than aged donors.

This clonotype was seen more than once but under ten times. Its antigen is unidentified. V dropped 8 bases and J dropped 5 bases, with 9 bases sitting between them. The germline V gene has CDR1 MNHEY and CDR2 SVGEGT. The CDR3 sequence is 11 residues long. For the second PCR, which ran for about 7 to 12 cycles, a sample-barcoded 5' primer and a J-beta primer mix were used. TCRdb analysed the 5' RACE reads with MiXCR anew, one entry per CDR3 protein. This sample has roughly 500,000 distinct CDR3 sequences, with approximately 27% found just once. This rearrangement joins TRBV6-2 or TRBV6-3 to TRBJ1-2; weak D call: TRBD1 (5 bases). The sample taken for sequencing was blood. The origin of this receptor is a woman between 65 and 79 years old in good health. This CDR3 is CASAKGYGYTF. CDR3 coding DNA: TGTGCCAGCGCAAAGGGGTATGGCTACACCTTC.